The present T cell receptor beta chain was sequenced within a study of blood T cell repertoires in COVID-19. At the level of the study: The study drew acute and convalescent COVID-19 samples from the United States, Italy and Spain. Sources were T cells, B-cell-depleted T cells, or PBMCs; the material itself was cDNA or gDNA.

Some clones are missing from TCRdb's copy, which holds only in-frame ones; the method was immunoSEQ multiplex PCR. This sample has under 200,000 clones; over 65% occur once, and the top ten carry nearly 4.5%. This TCR was recovered from a woman aged 45-60 years who had recovered from COVID-19. The sample taken for sequencing was PBMCs or T cells enriched from blood (not recorded which).

CDR3 coding DNA: TGTGCCAGCTCACCAAGGGAGGGGGAAACGAACACTGAAGCTTTCTTT. It specifies CASSPREGETNTEAFF. The V call is TRBV18, the J call TRBJ1-1, with D tentatively TRBD1 (6 bases). Germline CDR1 reads KGHSH; CDR2 reads LQKENI. The V and J ends lost 2 bases and 1 base respectively, with 14 bases between them. This CDR3 region has 16 residues.